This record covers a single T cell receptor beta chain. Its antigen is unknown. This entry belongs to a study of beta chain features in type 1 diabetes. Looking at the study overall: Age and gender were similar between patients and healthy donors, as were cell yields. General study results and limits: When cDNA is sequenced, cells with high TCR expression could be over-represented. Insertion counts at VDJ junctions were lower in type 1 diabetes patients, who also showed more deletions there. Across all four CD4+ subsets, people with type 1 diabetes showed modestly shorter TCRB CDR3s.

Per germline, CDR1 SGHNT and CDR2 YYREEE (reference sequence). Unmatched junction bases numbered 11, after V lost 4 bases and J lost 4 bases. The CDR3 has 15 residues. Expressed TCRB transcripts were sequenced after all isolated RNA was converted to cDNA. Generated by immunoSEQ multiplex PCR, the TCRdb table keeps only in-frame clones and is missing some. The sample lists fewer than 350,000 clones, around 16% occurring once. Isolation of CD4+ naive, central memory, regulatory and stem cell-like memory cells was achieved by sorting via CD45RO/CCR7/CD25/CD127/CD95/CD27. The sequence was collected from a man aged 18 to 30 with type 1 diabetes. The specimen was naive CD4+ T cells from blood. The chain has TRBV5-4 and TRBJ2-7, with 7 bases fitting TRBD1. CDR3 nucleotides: TGTGCCAGCAGCGACAGGGTAGGGCCTGCGTACGAGCAGTACTTC. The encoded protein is CASSDRVGPAYEQYF.